This T cell receptor (beta chain) is from a study of cytomegalovirus exposure and HLA in healthy donors. Study-wide points: A list of 150 to 200 TCR beta chains associated with cytomegalovirus was given. No immune exposure information besides CMV serostatus was available.

The study ran its PCR with 60 Vbeta and 13 Jbeta primers. Assay: immunoSEQ multiplex PCR; the TCRdb copy retains only in-frame clones and omits some. The sample lists 110,000 to 150,000 clones; approximately 80% were seen once. Turning to this clone: The antigen is not known.

This sequence originates from a woman in her thirties or forties in good health and CMV-seronegative. Material for sequencing was PBMCs.

The CDR3 nucleotides are TGTGCCAGCAGTTTCCAGACAGGGCTCGGGCCCCAGCATTTT. It codes for CASSFQTGLGPQHF. This chain links TRBV27 with TRBJ1-5; TRBD1 aligns across 7 bases. V gave up 3 bases and J gave up 9 bases; unmatched junction bases: 8. Germline assignment: CDR1 MNHEY and CDR2 SMNVEV (reference sequence). The CDR3 loop spans 14 amino acids.